Shown below are 17 T cell receptor beta chains from a single sample sequenced in a study of technical replicates of blood from a handful of donors. Using immunoSEQ multiplex PCR, the repertoire was profiled, and TCRdb retains in-frame clones only, with some absent. The sample contains about 88,000 clones, approximately 94% of which appear only once. Sequencing was done on a sample of T cells isolated from PBMCs. These receptors were taken from a human donor in good health.

The V call is TRBV5-1, the J call TRBJ1-1; no firm D call. The CDR3 consists of 14 residues. The V gene lost 0 bases and the J gene lost 0 bases, with 6 bases spanning the gap. Germline values: CDR1 SGHRS, CDR2 YFSETQ. Written as DNA, the CDR3 is TGCGCCAGCAGCTTGGCGAGGGTGAACACTGAAGCTTTCTTT. Protein sequence: CASSLARVNTEAFF.

The genes are TRBV27 and TRBJ2-7; D uncertain. This CDR3 is built from 12 residues. CDR1 MNHEY and CDR2 SMNVEV come from the germline V gene (reference sequence). Deletions cut 5 bases from V and 2 bases from J, with 7 bases between. The CDR3 nucleotides are TGTGCCAGCAGTCGGGTTCCCTACGAGCAGTACTTC. This codes for CASSRVPYEQYF.

The rearrangement joins TRBV29-1 to TRBJ2-7; 7 bases fit TRBD2. This CDR3 is 16 amino acids long. From germline, CDR1 is SQVTM and CDR2 ANQGSEA. The trim removed 3 bases at V and 0 bases at J, leaving 11 bases unmatched. CDR3 loop: CSVEGGPGGSSYEQYF. CDR3 sequence (DNA): TGCAGCGTTGAGGGTGGGCCAGGCGGGAGCTCCTACGAGCAGTACTTC.

As concerns this clone: No DNA is shown, since the ends of the CDR3 on it are uncertain; the CDR3 is the one TCRdb lists. The chain couples TRBV21-1 to TRBJ2-7; the table names TRBD2, a call not compared with the DNA. TRBV21-1 is noted as a pseudogene. The CDR3 is 16 amino acids long, termini counted. The CDR3 is CASSTKVAGGIYEQYF.

The chain is built from TRBV4-2 and TRBJ2-3; 9 positions agree with TRBD2. The ends lost 1 base at V and 4 bases at J; junction bases unmatched: 15. The CDR3 has 19 amino acids. The germline CDR1 and CDR2 sequences are LGHNA and YNFKEQ. CDR3 nucleotide sequence: TGTGCCAGCAGCCAAGTGTCGGGGCTGGCGGGGGGGCTGGCAGATACGCAGTATTTT. Its translation: CASSQVSGLAGGLADTQYF.

The V and J genes are TRBV15 and TRBJ1-1, with 9 positions matching TRBD1. This CDR3 region has 16 residues. Germline CDR1 reads LNHNV; CDR2 reads YYDKDF (reference sequence). V shed 3 bases, J shed 5 bases, and the junction held 10 bases outside the gene matches. CDR3 DNA: TGTGCCACCAGCAGTTCCAAACAGGGGGCGATTACTGAAGCTTTCTTT. It codes for CATSSSKQGAITEAFF.

This clone was observed many times. The genes are TRBV19 and TRBJ2-2; 7 bases match TRBD1. Germline CDR1 reads LNHDA; CDR2 reads SQIVND (reference sequence). There are 17 residues in the CDR3. Germline trimming cut 3 bases from V and 1 base from J; bases unmatched to any gene: 8. CDR3 sequence reads: CASSIGRGGLNTGELFF. The CDR3 DNA sequence: TGTGCCAGTAGTATTGGGCGAGGGGGCTTGAACACCGGGGAGCTGTTTTTT.

This chain connects TRBV7-8 to TRBJ1-5; 8 nucleotides align to TRBD1. This CDR3 contains 15 residues. Per the germline V gene, CDR1 is SGHVS and CDR2 is FQNEAQ. V dropped 5 bases and J dropped 5; count of bases not matched to a gene: 8. The CDR3 coding sequence is TGTGCCAGCAGCCGCGACAGGGGAGGCGATCAGCCCCAGCATTTT. Its translation: CASSRDRGGDQPQHF.

Written as DNA, the CDR3 is TGTGCCAGCAGTTCTCCCGGGACTAGGGTGGTGCAGTACTTC. It encodes CASSSPGTRVVQYF. The chain links TRBV28 to TRBJ2-7, with 8 positions matching TRBD2. With V trimmed by 4 bases and J by 9 bases, 11 bases remained unmatched. Germline assignment: CDR1 MDHEN and CDR2 SYDVKM. The CDR3 has 14 amino acids.

The chain employs TRBV19 and TRBJ1-1; D remains ambiguous. V was trimmed by 2 bases and J by 4 bases, leaving 17 bases between them. The CDR3 consists of 16 residues. From germline, CDR1 is LNHDA and CDR2 SQIVND (reference sequence). The CDR3 is CASSINAQAGSTEAFF. The CDR3 nucleotides read TGTGCCAGTAGTATAAATGCTCAAGCGGGCAGCACTGAAGCTTTCTTT.

J is TRBJ1-3 and V is TRBV25-1, with 7 nucleotides matching TRBD1. The CDR3 runs to 18 residues. From germline, CDR1 is MGHDK and CDR2 SYGVNS. J was trimmed by 0 bases and V by 1 base; bases with no gene match: 9. The DNA of the CDR3 is TGTGCCAGCAGTGAATCCCCCCGACAGGGAGCCTCTGGAAACACCATATATTTT. Residues: CASSESPRQGASGNTIYF.

The genes are TRBV6-5 and TRBJ1-1; D perhaps matches TRBD1 (6 bases). The CDR3 consists of 13 residues. CDR1 and CDR2 from the germline V gene are MNHEY and SVGAGI. V was trimmed by 6 bases and J by 3 bases, leaving 11 bases between them. CDR3 in DNA: TGTGCCAGCAGGAGGACAGTAGACACTGAAGCTTTCTTT. Residues: CASRRTVDTEAFF.

The J gene is TRBJ2-5, the V gene TRBV28, with TRBD1 as a possible D gene (6 bases). V shed 3 bases and J shed 4 bases, with 9 bases lying between them. CDR1 and CDR2 (germline): MDHEN, SYDVKM. This CDR3 is 13 amino acids long. DNA for the CDR3: TGTGCCAGCAGTTTCACAGGGTTAGAGACCCAGTACTTC. As protein: CASSFTGLETQYF.

The chain is built from TRBV5-1 and TRBJ2-7; D gene unclear. Germline V gene lookup returns CDR1 SGHRS and CDR2 YFSETQ. Trimming shortened V by 0 bases and J by 2 bases, and 3 bases separated the two germline ends. This CDR3 is built from 12 residues. CDR3 DNA sequence: TGCGCCAGCAGCTTGGGCGCCTACGAGCAGTACTTC. Protein: CASSLGAYEQYF.

The chain couples TRBV6-1 to TRBJ2-2; weak D call: TRBD2 (6 bases). CDR1 is MNHNS and CDR2 is SASEGT in the germline V gene. This CDR3 has 14 residues. V was cut by 9 bases and J by 5 bases, with 16 bases left in between. The CDR3 coding sequence is TGTGCCAGTTACGGACTATCCTTAACCGGGGAGCTGTTTTTT. It translates to CASYGLSLTGELFF.

The gene calls are TRBV2 and TRBJ2-3; D ambiguous. The germline gives CDR1 SNHLY, CDR2 FYNNEI. There are 13 residues in the CDR3. Trimming took 8 bases from V and 5 from J, leaving 14 bases between them. DNA of the CDR3: TGTGCCAGCCCTACCCGATCCGGAGATACGCAGTATTTT. Protein: CASPTRSGDTQYF.

The chain uses TRBV18 and TRBJ1-1; D perhaps matches TRBD1 (6 bases). V lost 3 bases, J lost 0 bases, and 23 bases lay in between. CDR3 length equals 19 residues. Germline V gives CDR1 KGHSH, CDR2 LQKENI. The CDR3 sequence: CASSPSGGVGPMMNTEAFF. CDR3 sequence (DNA): TGTGCCAGCTCACCGAGCGGGGGCGTAGGACCGATGATGAACACTGAAGCTTTCTTT.